Given below is one T cell receptor (beta chain) in context. What it binds is not known. The sample comes from a study of shared clonotypes between healthy human individuals. Overall study: Three plates each covered CD4 naive and memory; CD8 naive two, CD8 memory one. Study outcomes and limitations: Tissue TCR repertoires likely differ from these blood-only repertoires. Relative to clonotypes present in all four donors, those not shared had lower generation probabilities.

Evenly divided among several immunoSEQ plates was the genomic DNA of each subset. Generated by immunoSEQ multiplex PCR, the TCRdb table keeps only in-frame clones and is missing some. The sample lists approximately 1,500,000 clones; 95% to 97% were seen once. The sequenced material came from naive CD4+ T cells sorted from blood. The subset is: CD45RA+ positively selected. This clonotype was obtained from a man aged 25 to 45 in good health.

The CDR3 DNA reads as TGTGCCAGCAGTTTTCTAGGGGCGAACGGGGAAAAACTGTTTTTT. Protein sequence: CASSFLGANGEKLFF. V and J are TRBV28 and TRBJ1-4; the D gene is possibly TRBD1 (5 bases). Trimming pared 3 bases from V and 8 bases from J, leaving 16 bases between. The CDR3 consists of 15 residues. Germline CDR1 MDHEN, CDR2 SYDVKM.